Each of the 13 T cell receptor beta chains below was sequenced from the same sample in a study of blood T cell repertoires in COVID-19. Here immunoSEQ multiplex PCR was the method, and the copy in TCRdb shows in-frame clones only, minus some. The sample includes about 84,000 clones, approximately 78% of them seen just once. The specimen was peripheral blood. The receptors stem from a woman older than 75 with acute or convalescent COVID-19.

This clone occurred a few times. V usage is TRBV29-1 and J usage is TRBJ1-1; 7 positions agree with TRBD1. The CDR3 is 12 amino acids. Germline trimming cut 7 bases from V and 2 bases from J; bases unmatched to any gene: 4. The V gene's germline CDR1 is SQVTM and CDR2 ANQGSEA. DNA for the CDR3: TGCAGCGCTGACAGGGATAACACTGAAGCTTTCTTT. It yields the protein CSADRDNTEAFF.

In nucleotides, the CDR3 is TGTGCCAGCAGCCCTTGTATCGGCTACAATGAGCAGTTCTTC. This translates into CASSPCIGYNEQFF. The chain employs TRBV5-7 and TRBJ2-1, with D uncertain. TRBV5-7 qualifies as an ORF whose function is uncertain. Trimming removed 4 bases at V and 3 bases at J, with 11 bases between. This CDR3 is built from 14 residues.

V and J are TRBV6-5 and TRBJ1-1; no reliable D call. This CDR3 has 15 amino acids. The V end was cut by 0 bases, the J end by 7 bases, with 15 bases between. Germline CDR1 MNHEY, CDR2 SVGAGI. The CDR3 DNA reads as TGTGCCAGCAGTTACTCGATGGTTGACACGTTTGAAGCTTTCTTT. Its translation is CASSYSMVDTFEAFF.

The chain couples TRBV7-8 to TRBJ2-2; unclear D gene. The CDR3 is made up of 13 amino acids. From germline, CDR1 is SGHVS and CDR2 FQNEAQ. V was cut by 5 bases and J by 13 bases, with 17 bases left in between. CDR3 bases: TGTGCCAGCAGCCTGCCGGTGACTGAAACGCTGTTTTTT. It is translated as CASSLPVTETLFF.

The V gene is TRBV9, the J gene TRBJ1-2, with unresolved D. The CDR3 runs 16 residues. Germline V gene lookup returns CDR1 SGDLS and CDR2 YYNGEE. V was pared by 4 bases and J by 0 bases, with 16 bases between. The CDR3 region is CASSPERTPSNYGYTF. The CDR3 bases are TGTGCCAGCAGCCCCGAGCGGACCCCCTCTAACTATGGCTACACCTTC.

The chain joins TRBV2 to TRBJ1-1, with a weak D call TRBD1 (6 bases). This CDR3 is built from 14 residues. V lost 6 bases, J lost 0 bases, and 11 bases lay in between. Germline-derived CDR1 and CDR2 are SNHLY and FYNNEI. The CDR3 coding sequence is TGTGCCAGCAGCCCGGGACAAATGAACACTGAAGCTTTCTTT. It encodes CASSPGQMNTEAFF.

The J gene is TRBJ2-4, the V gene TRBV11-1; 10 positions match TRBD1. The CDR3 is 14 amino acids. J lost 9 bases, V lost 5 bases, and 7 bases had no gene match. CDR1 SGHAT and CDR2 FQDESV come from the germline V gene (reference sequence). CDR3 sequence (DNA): TGTGCCAGCAGCCCCCGGACAGGGGGGAGCATTCAGTACTTC. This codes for CASSPRTGGSIQYF.

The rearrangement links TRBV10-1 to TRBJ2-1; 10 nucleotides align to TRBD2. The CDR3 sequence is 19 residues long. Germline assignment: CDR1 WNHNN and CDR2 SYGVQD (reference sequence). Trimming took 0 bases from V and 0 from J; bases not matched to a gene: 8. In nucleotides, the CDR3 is TGCGCCAGCAGTGAGTCGATGGGGTTAGCGGGGGGCTCCTACAATGAGCAGTTCTTC. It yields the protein CASSESMGLAGGSYNEQFF.

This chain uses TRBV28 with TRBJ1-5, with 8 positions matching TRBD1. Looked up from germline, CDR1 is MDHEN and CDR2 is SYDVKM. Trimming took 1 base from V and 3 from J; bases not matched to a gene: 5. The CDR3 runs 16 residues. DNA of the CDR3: TGTGCCAGCAGTTTATTGGCAGGGGGCGTCAATCAGCCCCAGCATTTT. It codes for CASSLLAGGVNQPQHF.

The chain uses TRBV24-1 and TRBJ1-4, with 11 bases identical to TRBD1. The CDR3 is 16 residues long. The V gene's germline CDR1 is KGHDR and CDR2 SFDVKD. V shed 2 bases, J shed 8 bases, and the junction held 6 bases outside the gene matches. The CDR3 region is CATSDWTGGEKEKLFF. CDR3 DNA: TGTGCCACCAGTGATTGGACAGGGGGCGAAAAAGAAAAACTGTTTTTT.

The CDR3 region is CASSLGTGWNEQFF. The DNA of the CDR3 is TGCGCCAGCAGCTTGGGGACAGGGTGGAATGAGCAGTTCTTC. This chain links TRBV5-1 with TRBJ2-1; 8 bases are shared with TRBD1. The CDR3 has 14 amino acids. Germline V lookup: CDR1 SGHRS, CDR2 YFSETQ. J gave up 7 bases and V 0 bases, and 3 bases lay outside the gene matches.

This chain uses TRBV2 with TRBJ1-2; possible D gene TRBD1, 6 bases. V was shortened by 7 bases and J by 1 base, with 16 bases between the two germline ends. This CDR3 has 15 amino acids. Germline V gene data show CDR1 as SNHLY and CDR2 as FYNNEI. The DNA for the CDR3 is TGTGCCAGCATACTCGACTCAGGGGTTAACTATGGCTACACCTTC. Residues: CASILDSGVNYGYTF.

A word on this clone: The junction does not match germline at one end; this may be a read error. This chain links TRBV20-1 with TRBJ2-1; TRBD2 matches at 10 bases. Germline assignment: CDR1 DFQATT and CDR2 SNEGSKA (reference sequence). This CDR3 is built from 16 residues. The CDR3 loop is CSASGLAGALGDEQFF. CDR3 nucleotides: TGCAGTGCTAGTGGGCTAGCGGGGGCCCTGGGGGATGAGCAATTCTTC.